This T cell receptor beta chain was obtained from a study of Ad26.COV2.S vaccination and SARS-CoV-2 variants. The CDR3 extends over 14 amino acids. V was cut by 3 bases and J by 2 bases, with 11 bases left in between. Germline values: CDR1 DFQATT, CDR2 SNEGSKA (reference sequence). This table comes from immunoSEQ multiplex PCR, and its TCRdb copy is limited to in-frame clones, with some not included. The sample records 240,000 or so clones, roughly 88% being singletons. As to treatment: some 19 received Ad26.COV2.S at low or high dose, single or two shots; several received placebo; per-sample allocation not given. The investigators took samples on day 63 after the first vaccine or placebo injection.

This sequence joins TRBV20-1 and TRBJ1-3; maybe TRBD1 (5 bases). This sample comprised peripheral blood, obtained in a trial of Ad26.COV2.S vaccine versus placebo. The source is a person aged 18-60 years who received the Ad26.COV2.S COVID-19 vaccine or a placebo. The CDR3 loop is CSASLGGAGNTIYF. CDR3 in DNA: TGCAGTGCTAGTCTCGGAGGGGCTGGAAACACCATATATTTT.